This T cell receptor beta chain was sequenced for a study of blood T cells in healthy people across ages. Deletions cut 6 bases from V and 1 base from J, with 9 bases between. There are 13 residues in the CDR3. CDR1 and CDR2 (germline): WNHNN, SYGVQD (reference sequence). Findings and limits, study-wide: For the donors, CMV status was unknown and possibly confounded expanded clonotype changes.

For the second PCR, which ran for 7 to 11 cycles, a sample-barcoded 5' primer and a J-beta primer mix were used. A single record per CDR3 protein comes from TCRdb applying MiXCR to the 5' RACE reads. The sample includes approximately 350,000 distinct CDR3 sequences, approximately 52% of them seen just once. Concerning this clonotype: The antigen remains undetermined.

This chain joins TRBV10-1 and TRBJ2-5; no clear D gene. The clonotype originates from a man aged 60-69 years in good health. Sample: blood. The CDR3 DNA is TGCGCCAGCAGAAGGGCAATCCAAGAGACCCAGTACTTC. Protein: CASRRAIQETQYF.